This T cell receptor beta chain appears in the sequencing data of a study of vaccination and CD4 T cells after COVID-19. Turning to the study itself: Spike peptides, overlapping and drawn from SARS-CoV-2, HCoV-NL63, HCoV-OC43 and HCoV-229E, were used to stimulate cells.

This sample's treatment: approximately nine-day PBMC culture with coronavirus spike peptide pools or control peptides (ViraFEST assay). With peptide pools, ViraFEST first expanded antigen-specific T cells and afterwards sequenced their TCRs. Germline V gene lookup returns CDR1 ENHRY and CDR2 SYGVKD. The CDR3 spans 13 residues. V shed 7 bases and J 3 bases; nucleotides not matched to a gene: 2. Regarding the study as a whole: The study found median SARS-CoV-2-reactive clonotypes rising from 21 to 38, not significantly.

Cultured CD4+ T-cell DNA underwent Oncomine TCR Beta short-read sequencing. MiXCR, applied by TCRdb to the PCR reads, yields one record per CDR3 protein. The sample shows roughly 20,000 distinct CDR3 sequences, around two fifths of them seen only once. A word on this clonotype: Its antigen is not known.

The source was CD4+ T cells from blood, cultured in vitro, collected after SARS-CoV-2 vaccination. The sequence was obtained from a human donor who had recovered from COVID-19. The rearrangement links TRBV10-3 to TRBJ1-5; 8 bases match TRBD1. The CDR3 loop is CAINRGINQPQHF. For the CDR3, the DNA is TGTGCCATCAACAGGGGGATCAATCAGCCCCAGCATTTT.